The 25 T cell receptor beta chains in this list originate from one sample, sequenced in a study of TIL therapy for anti-PD-1-resistant metastatic lung cancer. The immunoSEQ assay was v3. Some clones are missing from TCRdb's copy, which holds only in-frame ones; the method was immunoSEQ multiplex PCR. This table holds 15,000 to 20,000 clones, roughly four fifths found once. This sample's time point: pre-treatment sample, taken before nivolumab and TIL therapy. Here the sequenced sample was blood, taken at baseline. The receptors stem from a person aged 25-85 years with non-small cell lung cancer.

The rearrangement links TRBV18 to TRBJ2-2, with 10 bases lining up with TRBD2. This CDR3 comprises 16 residues. The germline V gene has CDR1 KGHSH and CDR2 LQKENI. V lost 3 bases to trimming and J lost 1 base; unmatched junction nucleotides: 2. Here the CDR3 DNA reads TGTGCCAGCTCACCTGCTAGCGGGAGGAACACCGGGGAGCTGTTTTTT. Its translation is CASSPASGRNTGELFF.

The chain joins TRBV2 to TRBJ1-4; 7 bases map to TRBD1. V shed 6 bases and J 7 bases; nucleotides not matched to a gene: 8. The germline CDR1 and CDR2 sequences are SNHLY and FYNNEI. The CDR3 has 14 amino acids. DNA for the CDR3: TGTGCCAGCAGCAACAGACAGGGCACTGAAAAACTGTTTTTT. It yields the protein CASSNRQGTEKLFF.

V is TRBV7-2 and J is TRBJ1-4, with 10 positions matching TRBD1. The germline gives CDR1 SGHTA, CDR2 FQGNSA. The CDR3 is 15 residues long. The J segment lost 3 bases and the V segment lost 5 bases, leaving 3 bases of the junction unmatched. CDR3: CASSGGTGANEKLFF. CDR3 sequence (DNA): TGTGCCAGCAGCGGGGGGACAGGGGCTAATGAAAAACTGTTTTTT.

The V call is TRBV7-2, the J call TRBJ1-1, with D tentatively TRBD1 (6 bases). The CDR3 is made up of 12 amino acids. Germline-derived CDR1 and CDR2 are SGHTA and FQGNSA. Trimming took off 4 bases at V and 11 bases at J, with 14 bases between the two ends. The CDR3 reads CASSSPGVRAFF. DNA for the CDR3: TGTGCCAGCAGCTCCCCAGGGGTGAGGGCTTTCTTT.

V usage is TRBV19 and J usage is TRBJ1-4; the match to TRBD1 covers 10 bases. The V and J ends lost 3 bases and 3 bases, in that order; junction bases with no gene match: 4. The CDR3 spans 16 residues. The germline gives CDR1 LNHDA, CDR2 SQIVND (reference sequence). The CDR3 bases are TGTGCCAGTAGTATGAGACAGGGGGCTTCTAATGAAAAACTGTTTTTT. Amino acids: CASSMRQGASNEKLFF.

The chain couples TRBV7-3 to TRBJ2-6; 9 bases fit TRBD2. The CDR3 has 18 residues. Per the germline V gene, CDR1 is SGHTA and CDR2 is FQGTGA. Unmatched junction bases numbered 7, after V lost 1 base and J lost 3 bases. The CDR3 DNA reads as TGTGCCAGCAGCTTAATCGGCGGGGGGGCCCGTGGGGCCAACGTCCTGACTTTC. Translation gives CASSLIGGGARGANVLTF.

The J gene is TRBJ1-2, the V gene TRBV6-1; 7 positions agree with TRBD1. The V gene's germline CDR1 is MNHNS and CDR2 SASEGT. This CDR3 has 15 residues. Trimming took 7 bases from V and 8 from J; bases not matched to a gene: 16. CDR3 nucleotides: TGTGCCAGCACACGATCCACAGGGGCGTGGGGAGGCTACACCTTC. This encodes CASTRSTGAWGGYTF.

The chain couples TRBV19 to TRBJ1-2; TRBD1 matches 11 bases. Trimming at V came to 4 bases and at J to 8 bases, leaving 9 bases not matched to a gene. CDR1 is LNHDA, CDR2 SQIVND, per germline (reference sequence). CDR3 length: 15 amino acids. The CDR3 spells CASSTYGQGAGGYTF. CDR3 nucleotide sequence: TGTGCCAGTAGTACCTACGGACAGGGGGCGGGAGGCTACACCTTC. Supplemented by reference TRBV19 and TRBJ1-2, the full variable domain reads DGGITQSPKYLFRKEGQNVTLSCEQNLNHDAMYWYRQDPGQGLRLIYYSQIVNDFQKGDIAEGYSVSREKKESFPLTVTSAQKNPTAFYLCASSTYGQGAGGYTFGSGTRLTVV.

The chain links TRBV5-1 to TRBJ1-3; a possible D gene is TRBD1 (6 bases). V was cut by 2 bases and J by 2 bases, with 8 bases left in between. This CDR3 is built from 14 residues. Germline V lookup: CDR1 SGHRS, CDR2 YFSETQ. The DNA of the CDR3 is TGCGCCAGCAGCTTAGGGGGGGCTGGAAACACCATATATTTT. This codes for CASSLGGAGNTIYF.

The J gene is TRBJ2-7, the V gene TRBV5-6, with D unresolved. The CDR3 has 11 residues. Germline CDR1 and CDR2: SGHDT and YYEEEE. The ends were cut back, 0 bases at V and 7 bases at J, with 5 bases in the middle. DNA of the CDR3: TGTGCCAGCAGCTTGGCAGCGGAGCAGTACTTC. Translating it yields CASSLAAEQYF.

The genes are TRBV10-1 and TRBJ2-5, with D possibly being TRBD1 (6 bases). V was trimmed by 2 bases and J by 3 bases, leaving 10 bases between them. This CDR3 spans 14 amino acids. Looked up from germline, CDR1 is WNHNN and CDR2 is SYGVQD (reference sequence). The CDR3 DNA is TGCGCCAGCAGTGAGGCAGGGGTGAAAGAGACCCAGTACTTC. Its protein product is CASSEAGVKETQYF.

The chain carries TRBV7-3 and TRBJ1-1, with D possibly being TRBD1 (6 bases). The CDR3 covers 14 residues. Trimming pared 5 bases from V and 2 bases from J, leaving 12 bases between. Per germline, CDR1 SGHTA and CDR2 FQGTGA. The CDR3 is CASSRDNTNTEAFF. The CDR3 bases are TGTGCCAGCAGCCGGGACAACACTAACACTGAAGCTTTCTTT.

This clone was detected once. V usage is TRBV7-3 and J usage is TRBJ1-1, with D hard to call. This CDR3 contains 13 residues. V lost 2 bases to trimming and J lost 0 bases, with 4 bases between them. CDR1 is SGHTA and CDR2 is FQGTGA in the germline V gene. CDR3: CASSLYVNTEAFF. In DNA form, the CDR3 reads TGTGCCAGCAGCTTATATGTGAACACTGAAGCTTTCTTT. The full variable domain, completed using reference TRBV7-3 and TRBJ1-1, is GAGVSQTPSNKVTEKGKYVELRCDPISGHTALYWYRQSLGQGPEFLIYFQGTGAADDSGLPNDRFFAVRPEGSVSTLKIQRTERGDSAVYLCASSLYVNTEAFFGQGTRLTVV.

The genes are TRBV7-3 and TRBJ1-5; D not certain. There are 16 residues in the CDR3. Trimming pared 4 bases from V and 6 bases from J, leaving 19 bases between. Germline-derived CDR1 and CDR2 are SGHTA and FQGTGA. DNA for the CDR3: TGTGCCAGCAGCTCCGAGCGACATCGTAAAAGTCAGCCCCAGCATTTT. Protein product: CASSSERHRKSQPQHF.

V usage is TRBV29-1 and J usage is TRBJ1-3, with a weak D call TRBD1 (5 bases). CDR3 size: 13 residues. Germline-derived CDR1 and CDR2 are SQVTM and ANQGSEA. V was shortened by 3 bases and J by 3 bases, with 9 bases between the two germline ends. In DNA form, the CDR3 reads TGCAGCGTTGAGGAGGGGCTTGGAAACACCATATATTTT. Amino acids: CSVEEGLGNTIYF.

This clone was observed a handful of times. The gene calls are TRBV7-6 and TRBJ1-6; D may be TRBD1 (6 bases). The CDR3 totals 15 residues. The germline V gene has CDR1 SGHVS and CDR2 FNYEAQ. V was pared by 6 bases and J by 4 bases, with 13 bases between. The CDR3 DNA follows: TGTGCCAGCAGGAGCGGACAGAATTATAATTCACCCCTCCACTTT. It is translated as CASRSGQNYNSPLHF.

The chain couples TRBV4-1 to TRBJ2-7; D not certain. Trimming shortened V by 0 bases and J by 2 bases, and 11 bases separated the two germline ends. This CDR3 has 15 residues. The germline gives CDR1 MGHRA, CDR2 YSYEKL. The CDR3 here is CASSQDGEHTYEQYF. CDR3 coding DNA: TGCGCCAGCAGCCAAGATGGTGAACACACCTACGAGCAGTACTTC.

This sequence joins TRBV27 and TRBJ2-5; D is uncertain. The germline V and J ends were trimmed by 2 bases and 5 bases, with 9 bases remaining between them. The germline V gene encodes CDR1 MNHEY and CDR2 SMNVEV (reference sequence). The CDR3 spans 13 residues. The CDR3 is CASSLAVYETQYF. The CDR3 nucleotides are TGTGCCAGCAGTTTAGCCGTGTATGAGACCCAGTACTTC.

The CDR3 coding sequence is TGCGCCAGCAGCCAAGCAGACAGTAATGAAAAACTGTTTTTT. As protein: CASSQADSNEKLFF. The chain combines TRBV4-1 with TRBJ1-4, with a weak D call TRBD1 (5 bases). The V end was cut by 1 base, the J end by 4 bases, with 7 bases between. The CDR3 is made up of 14 amino acids. Looked up from germline, CDR1 is MGHRA and CDR2 is YSYEKL.

This clone came up a few times. The gene calls are TRBV7-9 and TRBJ2-7, with a possible D match to TRBD1 (5 bases). The length of the CDR3 is 15 residues. V shed 3 bases and J shed 0 bases, with 12 bases lying between them. Germline V lookup: CDR1 SEHNR, CDR2 FQNEAQ (reference sequence). CDR3 region: CASSLSVGDSYEQYF. The CDR3 DNA follows: TGTGCCAGCAGCTTGTCGGTAGGGGACTCCTACGAGCAGTACTTC. Together with reference TRBV7-9 and TRBJ2-7, the CDR3 gives the full variable domain: DTGVSQNPRHKITKRGQNVTFRCDPISEHNRLYWYRQTLGQGPEFLTYFQNEAQLEKSRLLSDRFSAERPKGSFSTLEIQRTEQGDSAMYLCASSLSVGDSYEQYFGPGTRLTVT.

The chain links TRBV2 to TRBJ2-5; 10 bases agree with TRBD1. Germline CDR1 is SNHLY and CDR2 is FYNNEI. With 7 bases clipped from V and 4 bases from J, the junction kept 6 bases outside the gene matches. The length of the CDR3 is 14 residues. CDR3 bases: TGTGCCAGCACTGCCGGGACAGGGGTAGAGACCCAGTACTTC. This translates into CASTAGTGVETQYF.

The genes are TRBV5-1 and TRBJ2-6; 13 positions agree with TRBD2. The junction had 3 bases not matched to a gene; V was cut back by 2 bases and J by 1 base. The CDR3 contains 18 residues. Germline values: CDR1 SGHRS, CDR2 YFSETQ. DNA of the CDR3: TGCGCCAGCAGCTTAACTAGCGGGGGGGCGTCTGGGGCCAACGTCCTGACTTTC. Translating it yields CASSLTSGGASGANVLTF. The full variable domain, with the rest looked up from reference TRBV5-1 and TRBJ2-6, is KAGVTQTPRYLIKTRGQQVTLSCSPISGHRSVSWYQQTPGQGLQFLFEYFSETQRNKGNFPGRFSGRQFSNSRSEMNVSTLELGDSALYLCASSLTSGGASGANVLTFGAGSRLTVL.

In its sample, this clone was seen once. This CDR3 reads CATSSQGAGQPQHF. CDR3 sequence (DNA): TGTGCCACCAGCAGTCAGGGGGCGGGCCAGCCCCAGCATTTT. The chain combines TRBV15 with TRBJ1-5, with 8 bases lining up with TRBD1. There are 14 residues in the CDR3. V shed 3 bases and J 7 bases; nucleotides not matched to a gene: 5. Germline V lookup: CDR1 LNHNV, CDR2 YYDKDF (reference sequence).

V is TRBV6-5 and J is TRBJ1-2; D call uncertain. V was shortened by 6 bases and J by 4 bases, with 18 bases between the two germline ends. The CDR3 has 15 residues. Germline CDR1 reads MNHEY; CDR2 reads SVGAGI. The CDR3 is CASRPQSQAIYGYTF. CDR3 nucleotide sequence: TGTGCCAGCAGGCCCCAGAGCCAAGCGATCTATGGCTACACCTTC.

V gene TRBV14 combines with J gene TRBJ2-5, with D unresolved. Near its end, the DNA agrees better with TRBJ2-7, so the J call may be wrong. The CDR3 has 11 residues. CDR1 SGHDN and CDR2 FVKESK come from the germline V gene. The CDR3 coding sequence is TGTGCCAGCAGCGGAGCCTACGAGCAGTACTTC. Translated: CASSGAYEQYF.